These T cell receptor beta chains were read from a single sample in a study of control samples from healthy donors and cancer patients. Sequenced by immunoSEQ multiplex PCR; TCRdb stores in-frame clones only, minus some. The profile covers 75,000 to 95,000 clones, with 85% to 90% appearing a single time and roughly 9.7% taken by the ten largest. Sequenced sample: PBMCs. These receptors originate from a woman aged 45-60 years with colorectal cancer. Both conserved end residues are part of each CDR3. D genes are given only for firm matches. Expanded clones are given a class, and other clones once, few, many or no size at all.

clone size: few
CDR3 length: 14
V gene: TRBV5-6
D gene: TRBD1
J gene: TRBJ2-4
CDR3 DNA: TGTGCCAGCGGCCTGACAGGGACCAAAAACATTCAGTACTTC
CDR3 protein: CASGLTGTKNIQYF

clone size: .
CDR3 length: 16
V gene: TRBV5-6
D gene: TRBD2
J gene: TRBJ2-2
CDR3 DNA: TGTGCCAGCAGCTCACCGGGACTAGTGCTAACCGGGGAGCTGTTTTTT
CDR3 protein: CASSSPGLVLTGELFF

clone size: .
CDR3 length: 13
V gene: TRBV30
D gene: TRBD1
J gene: TRBJ1-4
CDR3 DNA: TGTGCCCGTAAGGGGACAGGAAATGAAAAACTGTTTTTT
CDR3 protein: CARKGTGNEKLFF

clone size: .
CDR3 length: 15
V gene: TRBV6-1
D gene: .
J gene: TRBJ1-1
CDR3 DNA: TGTGCCAGCAGTGAAATTTATAGCGGCCTCTTGGGAGCTTTCTTT
CDR3 protein: CASSEIYSGLLGAFF

clone size: .
CDR3 length: 13
V gene: TRBV12-5
D gene: .
J gene: TRBJ1-1
CDR3 DNA: TGTGCTAGTGGTTCTTGGGTGAACACTGAAGCTTTCTTT
CDR3 protein: CASGSWVNTEAFF

clone size: .
CDR3 length: 16
V gene: TRBV18
D gene: TRBD2
J gene: TRBJ2-2
CDR3 DNA: TGTGCCAGCTCACCACTGGCTAGCGGGAACACCGGGGAGCTGTTTTTT
CDR3 protein: CASSPLASGNTGELFF

clone size: .
CDR3 length: 15
V gene: TRBV24-1
D gene: TRBD1
J gene: TRBJ2-1
CDR3 DNA: TGTGCCACCAGTGACTCGGGACAGGGGGATACCTTTAGGTTCTTC
CDR3 protein: CATSDSGQGDTFRFF

clone size: .
CDR3 length: 15
V gene: TRBV5-5
D gene: TRBD1
J gene: TRBJ1-1
CDR3 DNA: TGTGCCAGCAGCCCGACAGGGCTGATGAACACTGAAGCTTTCTTT
CDR3 protein: CASSPTGLMNTEAFF

clone size: .
CDR3 length: 19
V gene: TRBV7-3
D gene: TRBD2
J gene: TRBJ2-2
CDR3 DNA: TGTGCCAGCAGCTTAAAAGCGGGACTAGCGGGGGCGAACACCGGGGAGCTGTTTTTT
CDR3 protein: CASSLKAGLAGANTGELFF

clone size: .
CDR3 length: 15
V gene: TRBV2
D gene: .
J gene: TRBJ2-3
CDR3 DNA: TGTGCCAGCAGTGAAGACGGTCTAGTCCACGATACGCAGTATTTT
CDR3 protein: CASSEDGLVHDTQYF

clone size: .
CDR3 length: 15
V gene: TRBV21-1
D gene: .
J gene: TRBJ2-3
CDR3 DNA: TGTGCCAGCAGCAGTTGGGACAGTAGCACAGATACGCAGTATTTT
CDR3 protein: CASSSWDSSTDTQYF

clone size: .
CDR3 length: 13
V gene: TRBV30
D gene: .
J gene: TRBJ2-4
CDR3 DNA: TGTGCCTGGAGCCGGCGGGCCAAAAACATTCAGTACTTC
CDR3 protein: CAWSRRAKNIQYF

clone size: .
CDR3 length: 13
V gene: TRBV7-2
D gene: .
J gene: TRBJ1-1
CDR3 DNA: TGTGCCAGCAGCTTACAGCCCGGACCTGAAGCTTTCTTT
CDR3 protein: CASSLQPGPEAFF

clone size: .
CDR3 length: 15
V gene: TRBV24-1
D gene: TRBD1
J gene: TRBJ2-2
CDR3 DNA: TGTGCCACCAGTGGACAGGGGGGAAACACCGGGGAGCTGTTTTTT
CDR3 protein: CATSGQGGNTGELFF

clone size: .
CDR3 length: 15
V gene: TRBV18
D gene: TRBD2
J gene: TRBJ2-2
CDR3 DNA: TGTGCCAGCTCACCAAGCGGGGCAATCACCGGGGAGCTGTTTTTT
CDR3 protein: CASSPSGAITGELFF

clone size: .
CDR3 length: 16
V gene: TRBV4-3
D gene: .
J gene: TRBJ2-2
CDR3 DNA: TGCGCCAGCAGCCAAGTGGCCAGGAGTGGGACCGGGGAGCTGTTTTTT
CDR3 protein: CASSQVARSGTGELFF

clone size: .
CDR3 length: 16
V gene: TRBV3-1/TRBV3-2
D gene: TRBD1
J gene: TRBJ2-3
CDR3 DNA: TGTGCCAGCAGCCAAGATACAACAGGGGGTACAGATACGCAGTATTTT
CDR3 protein: CASSQDTTGGTDTQYF

clone size: .
CDR3 length: 15
V gene: TRBV11-3
D gene: .
J gene: TRBJ2-3
CDR3 DNA: TGTGCCAGCAGCTTAGGGCACGGGGACACAGATACGCAGTATTTT
CDR3 protein: CASSLGHGDTDTQYF

clone size: .
CDR3 length: 15
V gene: TRBV19
D gene: .
J gene: TRBJ1-5
CDR3 DNA: TGTGCCAGTAGTATAACGGGAGAGAGCAATCAGCCCCAGCATTTT
CDR3 protein: CASSITGESNQPQHF

clone size: .
CDR3 length: 15
V gene: TRBV6-5
D gene: .
J gene: TRBJ1-6
CDR3 DNA: TGTGCCAGCAGTTACGAGGGAGGTTCGTGGACACCCCTCCACTTT
CDR3 protein: CASSYEGGSWTPLHF

clone size: .
CDR3 length: 16
V gene: TRBV5-4
D gene: TRBD2
J gene: TRBJ2-5
CDR3 DNA: TGTGCCAGCAGCTTGGGAGCGGGGGGCCTTCAAGAGACCCAGTACTTC
CDR3 protein: CASSLGAGGLQETQYF

clone size: .
CDR3 length: 15
V gene: TRBV7-2
D gene: TRBD2
J gene: TRBJ2-3
CDR3 DNA: TGTGCCAGCAGCTCACTAGCGGGTAACACAGATACGCAGTATTTT
CDR3 protein: CASSSLAGNTDTQYF

clone size: .
CDR3 length: 14
V gene: TRBV28
D gene: TRBD1
J gene: TRBJ1-2
CDR3 DNA: TGTGCCAGCTCTTTGGGGACAGGGATCAATGGCTACACCTTC
CDR3 protein: CASSLGTGINGYTF

clone size: .
CDR3 length: 15
V gene: TRBV5-4
D gene: .
J gene: TRBJ2-3
CDR3 DNA: TGTGCCAGCAGCGCGGGGGCCTTCAGCACAGATACGCAGTATTTT
CDR3 protein: CASSAGAFSTDTQYF

clone size: .
CDR3 length: 15
V gene: TRBV6-1
D gene: TRBD1
J gene: TRBJ1-2
CDR3 DNA: TGTGCCAGCAGTGAAGCGCAGGTCAGGGGGCTTGGCTACACCTTC
CDR3 protein: CASSEAQVRGLGYTF

clone size: .
CDR3 length: 14
V gene: TRBV7-2
D gene: .
J gene: TRBJ1-2
CDR3 DNA: TGTGCCAGCAGCTACTGGGGATTTAACTATGGCTACACCTTC
CDR3 protein: CASSYWGFNYGYTF

clone size: .
CDR3 length: 13
V gene: TRBV19
D gene: .
J gene: TRBJ1-5
CDR3 DNA: TGTGCCAGTAGCGCGGGGGTCCATCAGCCCCAGCATTTT
CDR3 protein: CASSAGVHQPQHF

clone size: .
CDR3 length: 16
V gene: TRBV19
D gene: .
J gene: TRBJ2-6
CDR3 DNA: TGTGCCAGTAGTATTAGACGGTTCTCTGGGGCCAACGTCCTGACTTTC
CDR3 protein: CASSIRRFSGANVLTF

clone size: .
CDR3 length: 19
V gene: TRBV19
D gene: .
J gene: TRBJ1-2
CDR3 DNA: TGTGCCAGTAGTATGAGCCTCTCTGGGGCCCCTCCTTCCCTATGGGGCTACACCTTC
CDR3 protein: CASSMSLSGAPPSLWGYTF

clone size: .
CDR3 length: 14
V gene: TRBV5-1
D gene: .
J gene: TRBJ1-1
CDR3 DNA: TGCGCCAGCAGCCCTACAGGAACGAACACTGAAGCTTTCTTT
CDR3 protein: CASSPTGTNTEAFF

clone size: .
CDR3 length: 15
V gene: TRBV6-2/TRBV6-3
D gene: TRBD2
J gene: TRBJ2-3
CDR3 DNA: TGTGCCAGCAGTTACTCCGGGACTAGCGCAGATACGCAGTATTTT
CDR3 protein: CASSYSGTSADTQYF

clone size: .
CDR3 length: 15
V gene: TRBV18
D gene: .
J gene: TRBJ1-1
CDR3 DNA: TGTGCCAGCTCACCAGATACGGACTTGAACACTGAAGCTTTCTTT
CDR3 protein: CASSPDTDLNTEAFF

clone size: once
CDR3 length: 16
V gene: TRBV28
D gene: TRBD1
J gene: TRBJ2-5
CDR3 DNA: TGTGCCAGCAGTTCACCCCAGGACAGGGGGCAGGAGACCCAGTACTTC
CDR3 protein: CASSSPQDRGQETQYF

clone size: .
CDR3 length: 15
V gene: TRBV5-1
D gene: .
J gene: TRBJ1-2
CDR3 DNA: TGCGCCAGCAAGGGAACCTCAGAGTTTGACTATGGCTACACCTTC
CDR3 protein: CASKGTSEFDYGYTF

clone size: .
CDR3 length: 13
V gene: TRBV10-3
D gene: .
J gene: TRBJ1-2
CDR3 DNA: TGTGCCATCAGTGAAGCGAATAACTATGGCTACACCTTC
CDR3 protein: CAISEANNYGYTF

clone size: .
CDR3 length: 14
V gene: TRBV6-2/TRBV6-3
D gene: .
J gene: TRBJ1-5
CDR3 DNA: TGTGCCAGCAGTTATACCACAGGATCTCAGCCCCAGCATTTT
CDR3 protein: CASSYTTGSQPQHF

clone size: once
CDR3 length: 14
V gene: TRBV7-9
D gene: TRBD1
J gene: TRBJ2-5
CDR3 DNA: TGTGCCAGCAGCTTAGGACAGGGGAAGGAGACCCAGTACTTC
CDR3 protein: CASSLGQGKETQYF

clone size: .
CDR3 length: 15
V gene: TRBV28
D gene: .
J gene: TRBJ1-2
CDR3 DNA: TGTGCCAGCAGTTTTCAGGTCCGGGTTCGGTATGGCTACACCTTC
CDR3 protein: CASSFQVRVRYGYTF

clone size: .
CDR3 length: 13
V gene: TRBV30
D gene: .
J gene: TRBJ1-5
CDR3 DNA: TGTGCCTGGAGTGCCGGGACCCATCAGCCCCAGCATTTT
CDR3 protein: CAWSAGTHQPQHF

clone size: .
CDR3 length: 13
V gene: TRBV7-2
D gene: .
J gene: TRBJ2-2
CDR3 DNA: TGTGCCAGCGGGAGACCCAAAACCGGGGAGCTGTTTTTT
CDR3 protein: CASGRPKTGELFF

clone size: .
CDR3 length: 13
V gene: TRBV3-1/TRBV3-2
D gene: .
J gene: TRBJ1-1
CDR3 DNA: TGTGCCAGCAGCCAATCCGCCAACACTGAAGCTTTCTTT
CDR3 protein: CASSQSANTEAFF

clone size: .
CDR3 length: 18
V gene: TRBV12-5
D gene: .
J gene: TRBJ1-1
CDR3 DNA: TGTGCTAGTGGACCCTTTCGAGTACCGGCCACCTTGGACACTGAAGCTTTCTTT
CDR3 protein: CASGPFRVPATLDTEAFF

clone size: .
CDR3 length: 13
V gene: TRBV6-2/TRBV6-3
D gene: .
J gene: TRBJ1-5
CDR3 DNA: TGTGCCAGCAGTTACTCGATAAGGCAGCCCCAGCATTTT
CDR3 protein: CASSYSIRQPQHF

clone size: once
CDR3 length: 13
V gene: TRBV3-1/TRBV3-2
D gene: .
J gene: TRBJ1-4
CDR3 DNA: TGTGCCAGCAGCCGCAGCGGGCTTGAAAAACTGTTTTTT
CDR3 protein: CASSRSGLEKLFF

clone size: .
CDR3 length: 16
V gene: TRBV10-3
D gene: .
J gene: TRBJ1-6
CDR3 DNA: TGTGCCATCAGTGAATTCCGGCCAGGGGATAATTCACCCCTCCACTTT
CDR3 protein: CAISEFRPGDNSPLHF

clone size: .
CDR3 length: 12
V gene: TRBV28
D gene: .
J gene: TRBJ2-3
CDR3 DNA: TGTGCCATCCGGGGGAGGAAAGATACGCAGTATTTT
CDR3 protein: CAIRGRKDTQYF

clone size: .
CDR3 length: 17
V gene: TRBV7-6
D gene: TRBD1
J gene: TRBJ2-3
CDR3 DNA: TGTGCCAGCAGCCGCCGATACCCGGGACAGAACACAGATACGCAGTATTTT
CDR3 protein: CASSRRYPGQNTDTQYF

clone size: .
CDR3 length: 14
V gene: TRBV3-1/TRBV3-2
D gene: .
J gene: TRBJ1-5
CDR3 DNA: TGTGCCAGCAGCCACCGGAGGCCATATCAGCCCCAGCATTTT
CDR3 protein: CASSHRRPYQPQHF

clone size: .
CDR3 length: 19
V gene: TRBV4-1
D gene: TRBD2
J gene: TRBJ2-5
CDR3 DNA: TGCGCCAGCAGCTCCCCGGGACTAGCGGGGGGGCCTGGCAGAGAGACCCAGTACTTC
CDR3 protein: CASSSPGLAGGPGRETQYF

clone size: .
CDR3 length: 11
V gene: TRBV2
D gene: .
J gene: TRBJ1-2
CDR3 DNA: TGTGCCAGCAGTCGACGGTCAGGCTACACCTTC
CDR3 protein: CASSRRSGYTF

clone size: .
CDR3 length: 16
V gene: TRBV4-3
D gene: .
J gene: TRBJ1-5
CDR3 DNA: TGCGCCAGCAGCCAAGATTGGGGGGTGGTTCGACAGCCCCAGCATTTT
CDR3 protein: CASSQDWGVVRQPQHF

clone size: once
CDR3 length: 13
V gene: TRBV19
D gene: TRBD1
J gene: TRBJ1-2
CDR3 DNA: TGTGCCAGTAGAACTCGCACAGGGGAGGGCTACACCTTC
CDR3 protein: CASRTRTGEGYTF

clone size: .
CDR3 length: 14
V gene: TRBV7-8
D gene: TRBD2
J gene: TRBJ2-5
CDR3 DNA: TGTGCCAGCAGCTTCCTAGCGGGAGGAGAGACCCAGTACTTC
CDR3 protein: CASSFLAGGETQYF

clone size: .
CDR3 length: 11
V gene: TRBV2
D gene: .
J gene: TRBJ1-2
CDR3 DNA: TGTGCCAGCAGAAGACTGTATGGCTACACCTTC
CDR3 protein: CASRRLYGYTF

clone size: .
CDR3 length: 17
V gene: TRBV4-3
D gene: TRBD1
J gene: TRBJ1-4
CDR3 DNA: TGCGCCAGCAGCCAAGCTCTACAGACAGGGGATAATGAAAAACTGTTTTTT
CDR3 protein: CASSQALQTGDNEKLFF

clone size: .
CDR3 length: 15
V gene: TRBV28
D gene: .
J gene: TRBJ1-2
CDR3 DNA: TGTGCCAGCAGTTTATTTCGCGGACAGCTTAATGGCTACACCTTC
CDR3 protein: CASSLFRGQLNGYTF

clone size: .
CDR3 length: 12
V gene: TRBV10-3
D gene: TRBD1
J gene: TRBJ1-1
CDR3 DNA: TGTGCCATCAGGCAGGGGGATACTGAAGCTTTCTTT
CDR3 protein: CAIRQGDTEAFF

clone size: .
CDR3 length: 17
V gene: TRBV18
D gene: .
J gene: TRBJ1-6
CDR3 DNA: TGTGCCAGCTCAGAGATTAAGGGAAGCTCCTATAATTCACCCCTCCACTTT
CDR3 protein: CASSEIKGSSYNSPLHF

clone size: .
CDR3 length: 13
V gene: TRBV5-6
D gene: .
J gene: TRBJ1-2
CDR3 DNA: TGTGCCAGCAGCTTAGAGGGGTACTATGGCTACACCTTC
CDR3 protein: CASSLEGYYGYTF